This passage covers 8 T cell receptor beta chains from one sample sequenced in a study of early T cells in non-severe SARS-CoV-2 infection (dated by TCRdb to about 2021). Receptors were amplified or captured by 5' RACE. Data came from a NextSeq 500. TCRdb itself trimmed the public reads at Q25 with fastp, ran MiXCR and retained productive beta chains. CDR3 protein duplicates are merged, each entry listing the most common genes and DNA. The sample contains 30,000 or so distinct CDR3 sequences, approximately 6.9% of them found a single time. The top ten clonotypes cover approximately 4.1% of the sample. Material for sequencing was whole blood. The receptors come from an adult who was a healthcare worker with PCR-confirmed SARS-CoV-2 infection or an uninfected control (not recorded which).

This clonotype has a count of ten or more. V gene TRBV7-3 combines with J gene TRBJ1-1; no clear D gene. Trimming cost V 5 bases and J 5 bases, with 15 bases left between them. Per germline, CDR1 SGHTA and CDR2 FQGTGA. This CDR3 spans 14 amino acids. CDR3 sequence reads: CASSPSSGGTEAFF. CDR3 in DNA: TGTGCCAGCAGCCCATCGTCGGGAGGAACTGAAGCTTTCTTT.

This chain links TRBV6-6 with TRBJ1-1; the D is unclear. Germline-derived CDR1 and CDR2 are MNHNY and SVGAGI (reference sequence). Trimming took 6 bases from V and 3 from J, leaving 5 bases between them. CDR3 size: 11 residues. For the CDR3, the DNA is TGTGCCAGCAGCAGGCACACTGAAGCTTTCTTT. This sequence encodes CASSRHTEAFF.

The rearrangement uses TRBV19 and TRBJ2-7, with TRBD1 identical over 12 bases. Unmatched junction bases numbered 9, after V lost 5 bases and J lost 4 bases. Germline CDR1 is LNHDA and CDR2 is SQIVND (reference sequence). The CDR3 contains 16 residues. CDR3 DNA sequence: TGTGCCAGTAGTCAATCCTCGGGACAGGGGGCGTACGAGCAGTACTTC. Its translation is CASSQSSGQGAYEQYF.

This clonotype came up a few times. The gene calls are TRBV29-1 and TRBJ2-5; 9 bases are a match to TRBD2. The CDR3 is made up of 13 amino acids. The germline V gene has CDR1 SQVTM and CDR2 ANQGSEA. With 4 bases clipped from V and 5 bases from J, the junction kept 5 bases outside the gene matches. The CDR3 region is CSVVLAGAETQYF. The CDR3 coding sequence is TGCAGCGTTGTATTAGCGGGAGCTGAGACCCAGTACTTC.

The chain recombines TRBV6-6 with TRBJ2-7, with 8 bases fitting TRBD2. Germline assignment: CDR1 MNHNY and CDR2 SVGAGI (reference sequence). This CDR3 is 13 amino acids long. V gave up 7 bases and J gave up 6 bases; unmatched junction bases: 8. The CDR3 DNA follows: TGTGCCAGCACGAGCGGGAGCGCGGGCGAGCAGTACTTC. Encoded protein: CASTSGSAGEQYF.

This clonotype has a handful of counts. The chain combines TRBV3-1 with TRBJ2-1, with D unresolved. The CDR3 runs 14 residues. With 0 bases removed from V and 4 bases from J, the gap between germline ends came to 7 bases. Germline loops: CDR1 LGHDT, CDR2 YNNKEL (reference sequence). CDR3 in DNA: TGTGCCAGCAGCCAAGATCTGGAATACAATGAGCAGTTCTTC. It codes for CASSQDLEYNEQFF.

The sample holds many counts of this clonotype. The chain links TRBV2 to TRBJ2-2, with 11 nucleotides matching TRBD1. V gave up 7 bases and J gave up 4 bases; unmatched junction bases: 11. The CDR3 consists of 17 residues. Germline assignment: CDR1 SNHLY and CDR2 FYNNEI. The CDR3 DNA reads TGTGCCAGCAAGGGACAGGGGGAGATTGTCGTCACCGGGGAGCTGTTTTTT. Translation: CASKGQGEIVVTGELFF.

This clonotype was recorded at least ten times. The rearrangement joins TRBV30 to TRBJ1-1; D may be TRBD1 (5 bases). The V and J ends lost 6 bases and 6 bases respectively, with 17 bases between them. The CDR3 extends over 13 amino acids. Germline V CDR1 and CDR2: GTSNPN, SVGIG (reference sequence). CDR3 sequence reads: CACKTDPVSEAFF. The CDR3 DNA follows: TGTGCCTGCAAGACAGACCCCGTCTCTGAAGCTTTCTTT.